These 3 T cell receptor beta chains were all obtained from the same sample, sequenced in a study of blood T cell repertoires in COVID-19. Assay used: immunoSEQ multiplex PCR; TCRdb lists only in-frame clones, some missing. The table records under 150,000 clones, approximately 85% of them present only once. The sequenced sample consisted of peripheral blood. These receptors all come from a middle-aged man with acute or convalescent COVID-19.

The rearrangement joins TRBV5-1 to TRBJ2-6; 8 positions match TRBD1. There are 18 residues in the CDR3. The V gene's germline CDR1 is SGHRS and CDR2 YFSETQ. The V gene end was trimmed by 5 bases and the J gene end by 1 base; junction bases not matched to a gene: 11. CDR3 coding DNA: TGCGCCAGCAGTTCCCCGGGACAGGAAAATTCTGGGGCCAACGTCCTGACTTTC. Translating it yields CASSSPGQENSGANVLTF.

V gene TRBV7-3 combines with J gene TRBJ1-1; D remains ambiguous. CDR1 is SGHTA, CDR2 FQGTGA, per germline. CDR3 length: 13 amino acids. Trimming stripped 5 bases from V and 1 base from J, with 8 bases between. CDR3 DNA sequence: TGTGCCAGCAGCGATACGGGGAACACTGAAGCTTTCTTT. Protein product: CASSDTGNTEAFF.

The chain joins TRBV10-2 to TRBJ2-3, with a possible D match to TRBD1 (6 bases). CDR1 WSHSY and CDR2 SAAADI come from the germline V gene. V gave up 6 bases and J gave up 4 bases, with 14 bases separating them. This CDR3 comprises 14 residues. The CDR3 here is CASSAQGPADTQYF. The CDR3 DNA follows: TGCGCCAGCAGCGCACAGGGCCCCGCAGATACGCAGTATTTT.